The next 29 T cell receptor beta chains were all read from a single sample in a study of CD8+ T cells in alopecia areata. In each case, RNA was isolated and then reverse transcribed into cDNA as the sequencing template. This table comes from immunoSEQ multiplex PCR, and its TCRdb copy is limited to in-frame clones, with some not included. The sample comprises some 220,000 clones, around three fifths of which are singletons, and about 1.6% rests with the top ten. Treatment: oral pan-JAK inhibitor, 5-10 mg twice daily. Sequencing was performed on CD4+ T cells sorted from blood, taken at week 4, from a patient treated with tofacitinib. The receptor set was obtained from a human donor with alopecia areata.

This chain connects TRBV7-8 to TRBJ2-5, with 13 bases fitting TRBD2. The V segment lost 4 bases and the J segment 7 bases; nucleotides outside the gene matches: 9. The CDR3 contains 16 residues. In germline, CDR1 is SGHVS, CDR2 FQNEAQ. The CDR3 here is CASSSPGLAGKGTQYF. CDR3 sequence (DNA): TGTGCCAGCAGCTCGCCGGGACTAGCGGGGAAGGGGACCCAGTACTTC.

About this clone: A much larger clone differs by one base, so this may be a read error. CDR3 loop: CASTRDTEAFF. As DNA, the CDR3 is TGTGCCAGCACCCGGGACACTGAAGCTTTCTTT. The chain carries TRBV11-3 and TRBJ1-1, with D unclear. Trimming cost V 7 bases and J 3 bases, with 6 bases left between them. Germline loops: CDR1 SGHNT, CDR2 YENEEA. The CDR3 is 11 residues long.

CDR3 sequence: CASSYTENYGYTF. The CDR3 DNA reads as TGTGCCAGCAGTTATACGGAGAACTATGGCTACACCTTC. The genes are TRBV6-5 and TRBJ1-2; no reliable D call. Trimming took 3 bases from V and 2 from J, leaving 7 bases between them. Germline V gene data show CDR1 as MNHEY and CDR2 as SVGAGI. The CDR3 runs to 13 residues.

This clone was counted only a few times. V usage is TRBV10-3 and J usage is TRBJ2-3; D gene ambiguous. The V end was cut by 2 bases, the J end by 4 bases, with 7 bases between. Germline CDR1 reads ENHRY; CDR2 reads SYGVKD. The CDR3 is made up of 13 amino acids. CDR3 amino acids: CAISEAEADTQYF. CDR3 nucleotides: TGTGCCATCAGTGAGGCTGAGGCAGATACGCAGTATTTT.

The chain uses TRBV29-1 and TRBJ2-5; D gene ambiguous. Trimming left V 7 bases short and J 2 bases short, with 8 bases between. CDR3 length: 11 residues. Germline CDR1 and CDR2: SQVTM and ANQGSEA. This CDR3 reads CSASPQETQYF. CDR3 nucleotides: TGCAGCGCTTCACCGCAAGAGACCCAGTACTTC.

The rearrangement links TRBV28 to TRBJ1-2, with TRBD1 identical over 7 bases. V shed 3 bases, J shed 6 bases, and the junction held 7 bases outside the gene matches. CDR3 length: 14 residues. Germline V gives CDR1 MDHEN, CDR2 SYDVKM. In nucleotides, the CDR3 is TGTGCCAGCAGTTTGTCAGGCAGGGGGGATGGCTACACCTTC. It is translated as CASSLSGRGDGYTF.

The CDR3 bases are TGCAGCGTTGGGGGGAGGACAGGGAAATTCGAGCAGTACTTC. Encoded protein: CSVGGRTGKFEQYF. This chain links TRBV29-1 with TRBJ2-7; 8 bases are a match to TRBD1. Trimming took 4 bases from V and 6 from J; bases not matched to a gene: 11. The CDR3 is 14 amino acids. The germline CDR1 and CDR2 sequences are SQVTM and ANQGSEA.

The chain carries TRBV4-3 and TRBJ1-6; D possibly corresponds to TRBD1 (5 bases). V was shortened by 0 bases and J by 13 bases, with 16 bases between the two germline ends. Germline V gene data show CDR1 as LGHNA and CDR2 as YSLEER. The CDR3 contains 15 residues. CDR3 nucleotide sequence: TGCGCCAGCAGCCAAGAGCCCAGGGATCGTTCGCCCCTCCACTTT. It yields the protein CASSQEPRDRSPLHF.

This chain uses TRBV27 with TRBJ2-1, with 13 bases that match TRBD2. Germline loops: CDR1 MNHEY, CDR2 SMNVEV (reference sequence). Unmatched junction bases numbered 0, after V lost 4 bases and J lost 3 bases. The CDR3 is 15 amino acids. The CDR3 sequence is CASSWTSGGYNEQFF. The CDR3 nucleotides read TGTGCCAGCAGTTGGACTAGCGGGGGCTACAATGAGCAGTTCTTC.

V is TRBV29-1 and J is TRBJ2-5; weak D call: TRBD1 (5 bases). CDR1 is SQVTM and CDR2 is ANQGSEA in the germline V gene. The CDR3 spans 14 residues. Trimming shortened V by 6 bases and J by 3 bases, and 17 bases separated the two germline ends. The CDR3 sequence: CSVAQTALKETQYF. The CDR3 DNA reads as TGCAGCGTCGCGCAGACAGCGTTAAAAGAGACCCAGTACTTC.

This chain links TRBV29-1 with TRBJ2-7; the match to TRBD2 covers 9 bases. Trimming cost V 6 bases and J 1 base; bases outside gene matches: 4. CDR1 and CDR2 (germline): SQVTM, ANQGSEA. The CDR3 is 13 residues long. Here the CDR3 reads CSVGLAYSYEQYF. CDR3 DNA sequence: TGCAGCGTGGGACTAGCCTATTCCTACGAGCAGTACTTC.

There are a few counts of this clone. The CDR3: CASSQNTGQGNEQFF. CDR3 nucleotides: TGTGCCAGCAGCCAAAACACGGGACAGGGGAATGAGCAGTTCTTC. The gene calls are TRBV14 and TRBJ2-1; 10 nucleotides agree with TRBD1. J lost 7 bases, V lost 2 bases, and 5 bases had no gene match. The length of the CDR3 is 15 residues. Germline-derived CDR1 and CDR2 are SGHDN and FVKESK.

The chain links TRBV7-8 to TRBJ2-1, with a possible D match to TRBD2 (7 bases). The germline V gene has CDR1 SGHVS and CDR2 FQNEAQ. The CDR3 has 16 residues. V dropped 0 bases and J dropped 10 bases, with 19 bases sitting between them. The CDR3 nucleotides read TGTGCCAGCAGCTTAGCGCGGGGGCGGAGTGGAGGGGAGCAGTTCTTC. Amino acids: CASSLARGRSGGEQFF.

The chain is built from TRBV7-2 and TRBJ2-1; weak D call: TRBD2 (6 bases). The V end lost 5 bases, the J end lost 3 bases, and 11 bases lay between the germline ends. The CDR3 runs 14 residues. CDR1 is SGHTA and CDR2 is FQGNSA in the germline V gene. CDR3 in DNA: TGTGCCAGCAGCCCCCACGGGGGCTACAATGAGCAGTTCTTC. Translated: CASSPHGGYNEQFF.

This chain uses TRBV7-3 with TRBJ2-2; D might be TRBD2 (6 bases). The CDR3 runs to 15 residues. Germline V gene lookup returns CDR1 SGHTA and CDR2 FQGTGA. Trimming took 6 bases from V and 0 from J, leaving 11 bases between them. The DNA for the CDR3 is TGTGCCAGCAGAGCGGGTACCCCGAACACCGGGGAGCTGTTTTTT. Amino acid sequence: CASRAGTPNTGELFF.

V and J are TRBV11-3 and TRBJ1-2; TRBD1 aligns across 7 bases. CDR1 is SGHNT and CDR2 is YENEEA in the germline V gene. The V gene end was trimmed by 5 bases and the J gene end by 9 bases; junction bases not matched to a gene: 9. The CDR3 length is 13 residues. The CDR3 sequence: CASSLGQFESYTF. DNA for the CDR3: TGTGCCAGCAGCCTGGGACAGTTTGAAAGCTACACCTTC.

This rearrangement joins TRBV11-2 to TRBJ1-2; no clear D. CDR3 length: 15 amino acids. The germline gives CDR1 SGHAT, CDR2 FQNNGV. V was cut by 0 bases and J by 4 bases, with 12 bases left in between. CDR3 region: CASSLDRALAYGYTF. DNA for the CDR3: TGTGCCAGCAGCTTAGATCGGGCGCTCGCCTATGGCTACACCTTC.

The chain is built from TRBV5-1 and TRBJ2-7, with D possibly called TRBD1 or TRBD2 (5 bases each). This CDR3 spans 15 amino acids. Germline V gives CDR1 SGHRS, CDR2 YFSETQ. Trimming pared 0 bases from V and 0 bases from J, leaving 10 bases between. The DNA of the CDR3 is TGCGCCAGCAGCTTGGATGGGACGAGCTCCTACGAGCAGTACTTC. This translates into CASSLDGTSSYEQYF.

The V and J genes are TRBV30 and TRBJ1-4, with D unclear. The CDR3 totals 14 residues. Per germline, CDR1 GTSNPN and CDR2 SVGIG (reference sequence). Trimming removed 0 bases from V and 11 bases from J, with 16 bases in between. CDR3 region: CAWSVYGVMEKLFF. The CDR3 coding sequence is TGTGCCTGGAGTGTATATGGAGTAATGGAGAAACTGTTTTTT.

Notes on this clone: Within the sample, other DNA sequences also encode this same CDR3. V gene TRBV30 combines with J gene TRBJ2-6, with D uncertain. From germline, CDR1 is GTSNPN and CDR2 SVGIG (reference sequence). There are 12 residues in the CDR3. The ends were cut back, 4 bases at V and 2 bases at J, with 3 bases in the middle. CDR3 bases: TGTGCCTGGACTCCTGGGGCCAACGTCCTGACTTTC. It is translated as CAWTPGANVLTF.

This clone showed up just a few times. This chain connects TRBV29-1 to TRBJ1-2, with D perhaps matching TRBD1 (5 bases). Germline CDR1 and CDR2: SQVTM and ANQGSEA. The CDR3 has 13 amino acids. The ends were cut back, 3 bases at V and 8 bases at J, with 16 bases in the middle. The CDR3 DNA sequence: TGCAGCGTTGAGTCAGGGCCAGGCGACGGCTACACCTTC. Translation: CSVESGPGDGYTF. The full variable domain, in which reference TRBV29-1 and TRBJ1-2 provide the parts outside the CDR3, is SAVISQKPSRDICQRGTSLTIQCQVDSQVTMMFWYRQQPGQSLTLIATANQGSEATYESGFVIDKFPISRPNLTFSTLTVSNMSPEDSSIYLCSVESGPGDGYTFGSGTRLTVV.

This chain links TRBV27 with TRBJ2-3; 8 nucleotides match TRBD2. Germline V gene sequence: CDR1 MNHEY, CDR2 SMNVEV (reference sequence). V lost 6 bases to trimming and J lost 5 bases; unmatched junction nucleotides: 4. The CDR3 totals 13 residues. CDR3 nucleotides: TGTGCCAGCAGGCGGGGGGCAGGAGATACGCAGTATTTT. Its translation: CASRRGAGDTQYF.

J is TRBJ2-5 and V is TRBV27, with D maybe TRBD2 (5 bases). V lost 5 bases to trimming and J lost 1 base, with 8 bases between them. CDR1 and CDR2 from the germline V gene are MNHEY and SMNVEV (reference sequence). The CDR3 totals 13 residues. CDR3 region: CASSKTTQETQYF. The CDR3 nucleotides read TGTGCCAGCAGTAAGACTACCCAAGAGACCCAGTACTTC.

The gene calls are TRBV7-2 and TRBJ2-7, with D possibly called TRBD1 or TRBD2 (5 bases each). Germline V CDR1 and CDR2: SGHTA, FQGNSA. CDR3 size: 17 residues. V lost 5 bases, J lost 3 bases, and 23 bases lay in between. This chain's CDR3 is CASSPAPPGPPYYEQYF. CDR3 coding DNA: TGTGCCAGCAGCCCCGCACCTCCGGGACCTCCCTACTACGAGCAGTACTTC. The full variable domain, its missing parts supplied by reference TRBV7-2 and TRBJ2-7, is GAGVSQSPSNKVTEKGKDVELRCDPISGHTALYWYRQSLGQGLEFLIYFQGNSAPDKSGLPSDRFSAERTGGSVSTLTIQRTQQEDSAVYLCASSPAPPGPPYYEQYFGPGTRLTVT.

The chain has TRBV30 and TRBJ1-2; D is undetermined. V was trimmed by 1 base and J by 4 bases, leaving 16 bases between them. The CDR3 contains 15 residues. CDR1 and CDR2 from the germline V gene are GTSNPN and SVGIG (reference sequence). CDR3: CAWSAWGGKSYGYTF. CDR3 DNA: TGTGCCTGGAGTGCCTGGGGAGGGAAAAGCTATGGCTACACCTTC.

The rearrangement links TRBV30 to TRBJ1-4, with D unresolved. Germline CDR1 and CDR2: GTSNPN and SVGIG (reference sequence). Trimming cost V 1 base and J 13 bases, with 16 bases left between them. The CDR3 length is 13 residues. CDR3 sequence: CAWSANSVSLLFF. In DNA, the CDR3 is TGTGCCTGGAGTGCAAACTCAGTTTCGCTACTGTTTTTT.

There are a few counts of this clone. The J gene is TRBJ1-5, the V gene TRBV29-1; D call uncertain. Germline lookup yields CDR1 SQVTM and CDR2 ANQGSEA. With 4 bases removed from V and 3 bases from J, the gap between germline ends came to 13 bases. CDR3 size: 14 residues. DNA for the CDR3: TGCAGCGTTGCGGCAGGACGCCTCAATCAGCCCCAGCATTTT. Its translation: CSVAAGRLNQPQHF.

CDR3 sequence (DNA): TGTGCCAGCAGGCCACCTGGGGGACTCAATGAAAAACTGTTTTTT. Its protein is CASRPPGGLNEKLFF. The V call is TRBV6-5, the J call TRBJ1-4; possibly TRBD1 for D (5 bases). CDR3 length: 15 amino acids. Germline-derived CDR1 and CDR2 are MNHEY and SVGAGI. V was trimmed by 6 bases and J by 5 bases, leaving 16 bases between them.

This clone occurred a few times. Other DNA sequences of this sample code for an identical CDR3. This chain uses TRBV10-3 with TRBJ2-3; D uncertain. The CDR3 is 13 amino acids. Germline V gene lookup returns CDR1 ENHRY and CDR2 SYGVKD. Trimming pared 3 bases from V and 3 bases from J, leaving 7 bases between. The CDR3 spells CAISDRGTDTQYF. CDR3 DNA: TGTGCCATCAGTGATCGTGGGACAGATACGCAGTATTTT.